These 27 T cell receptor beta chains originate from one sample sequenced in a study of OX40 agonist ivuxolimab in advanced cancers. Sequenced by immunoSEQ multiplex PCR; TCRdb stores in-frame clones only, minus some. The table has tens of thousands of clones, over 75% seen once. The sequenced sample was CD4+ or CD8+ T cells sorted from blood, obtained in a trial of the OX40 agonist ivuxolimab. The receptors stem from an adult with an advanced solid tumor such as melanoma, head and neck, liver or kidney cancer.

For this clone: At the DNA level, this CDR3 is encoded by other sequences in the same sample as well. The chain combines TRBV27 with TRBJ1-5; D might be TRBD1 (5 bases). Per the germline V gene, CDR1 is MNHEY and CDR2 is SMNVEV (reference sequence). CDR3 size: 16 residues. V lost 0 bases and J 0 bases, leaving 9 bases between the germline ends. The CDR3 region has the DNA TGTGCCAGCAGTTTATCGGGTGGGACTAGCAATCAGCCCCAGCATTTT. It encodes CASSLSGGTSNQPQHF.

The chain uses TRBV7-2 and TRBJ1-5, with D uncertain. Trimming removed 4 bases at V and 0 bases at J, with 7 bases between. Germline V gene data show CDR1 as SGHTA and CDR2 as FQGNSA. The CDR3 has 14 amino acids. The CDR3 protein is CASSSTPSNQPQHF. The CDR3 region has the DNA TGTGCCAGCAGCTCGACACCTAGCAATCAGCCCCAGCATTTT.

CDR3 sequence: CASSPPGQGKNIQYF. DNA for the CDR3: TGTGCCAGCAGCCCACCCGGACAGGGCAAAAACATTCAGTACTTC. The V and J genes are TRBV28 and TRBJ2-4; 8 bases match TRBD1. The CDR3 extends over 15 amino acids. The junction had 7 bases not matched to a gene; V was cut back by 6 bases and J by 3 bases. CDR1 MDHEN and CDR2 SYDVKM come from the germline V gene.

The J gene is TRBJ2-1, the V gene TRBV5-8; either TRBD1 or TRBD2 may supply D (5 bases each). In germline, CDR1 is SGHTS, CDR2 YDEGEE. The CDR3 consists of 13 residues. Trimming took 4 bases from V and 10 from J, leaving 15 bases between them. The CDR3 DNA sequence: TGTGCCAGCAGCCGGGACGGCACCCGAGAGCAGTTCTTC. Translating it yields CASSRDGTREQFF.

This chain connects TRBV18 to TRBJ2-7; 10 bases are shared with TRBD2. The CDR3 is 19 amino acids. With 0 bases clipped from V and 1 base from J, the junction kept 12 bases outside the gene matches. Germline loops: CDR1 KGHSH, CDR2 LQKENI. CDR3: CASSPPASSGRIRSYEQYF. Here the CDR3 DNA reads TGTGCCAGCTCACCACCGGCCTCTAGCGGGAGAATACGGTCCTACGAGCAGTACTTC.

J is TRBJ2-5 and V is TRBV7-8; TRBD2 aligns across 15 bases. The J call may not be correct, given that the DNA end is closer to TRBJ2-7. The germline gives CDR1 SGHVS, CDR2 FQNEAQ. CDR3 size: 15 residues. In DNA, the CDR3 is TGTGCCAGCAGCAAGGGACTAGCGGGAGGCCACGAGCAGTACTTC. Translation gives CASSKGLAGGHEQYF.

The chain recombines TRBV6-6 with TRBJ2-7; D remains unclear. V was shortened by 0 bases and J by 4 bases, with 7 bases between the two germline ends. The CDR3 loop spans 13 amino acids. Germline lookup yields CDR1 MNHNY and CDR2 SVGAGI (reference sequence). CDR3 DNA: TGTGCCAGCAGTTACTCCGAGAGGTACGAGCAGTACTTC. Residues: CASSYSERYEQYF.

CDR3 protein: CASSFASLNTEAFF. CDR3 coding DNA: TGTGCCAGCAGCTTCGCGTCACTAAACACTGAAGCTTTCTTT. V gene TRBV7-9 combines with J gene TRBJ1-1; no definite D call. The germline V gene has CDR1 SEHNR and CDR2 FQNEAQ (reference sequence). This CDR3 contains 14 residues. Deletions cut 3 bases from V and 2 bases from J, with 10 bases between.

V and J are TRBV11-3 and TRBJ2-7; D tentatively fits TRBD1 or TRBD2 (5 bases each). The CDR3 covers 12 residues. CDR1 and CDR2 (germline): SGHNT, YENEEA. The CDR3 region is CVSGGSPYEQYF. The CDR3 bases are TGTGTCTCTGGGGGTTCACCCTACGAGCAGTACTTC.

The V call is TRBV5-4, the J call TRBJ1-4, with a tentative D call TRBD1 (6 bases). V lost 5 bases, J lost 2 bases, and 10 bases lay in between. The CDR3 consists of 14 residues. Germline V lookup: CDR1 SGHNT, CDR2 YYREEE (reference sequence). The CDR3 DNA sequence: TGTGCCAGCAGTCAGGGGACTACTAATGAAAAACTGTTTTTT. As protein: CASSQGTTNEKLFF.

This clone was counted between two and nine times. The rearrangement links TRBV10-2 to TRBJ1-5; D call uncertain. Trimming pared 10 bases from V and 7 bases from J, leaving 26 bases between. The germline V gene encodes CDR1 WSHSY and CDR2 SAAADI. This CDR3 is 16 amino acids long. The CDR3, as DNA: TGCGCCACCCCCCTATGTGGCCAACCTATCCGACAGCCCCAGCATTTT. Translated, it gives CATPLCGQPIRQPQHF.

The chain couples TRBV6-1 to TRBJ1-5; D is possibly TRBD1 (5 bases). V was clipped by 5 bases and J by 2 bases, with 13 bases between them. This CDR3 region has 15 residues. CDR1 and CDR2 (germline): MNHNS, SASEGT. The DNA for the CDR3 is TGTGCCAGCAGTAGACAGAGATCGGGCAATCAGCCCCAGCATTTT. Translating gives CASSRQRSGNQPQHF.

The rearrangement links TRBV9 to TRBJ1-3; D gene uncertain. Deletions cut 0 bases from V and 1 base from J, with 11 bases between. CDR1 and CDR2 (germline): SGDLS, YYNGEE. The CDR3 extends over 16 amino acids. The CDR3 nucleotides read TGTGCCAGCAGCGTAGGAACAATACTATCTGGAAACACCATATATTTT. Residues: CASSVGTILSGNTIYF.

The sample holds a few counts of this clone. The CDR3, as DNA: TGTGCCAGCAGCCCCGAGGGGTATGGCTACACCTTC. It is translated as CASSPEGYGYTF. This chain uses TRBV5-4 with TRBJ1-2, with D maybe TRBD1 (5 bases). Germline V gives CDR1 SGHNT, CDR2 YYREEE (reference sequence). The CDR3 totals 12 residues. Deletions cut 4 bases from V and 5 bases from J, with 9 bases between.

The V gene is TRBV4-1, the J gene TRBJ1-4; D is possibly TRBD1 (6 bases). In germline, CDR1 is MGHRA, CDR2 YSYEKL. This CDR3 comprises 15 residues. V lost 4 bases and J lost 11, with 20 bases in between. For the CDR3, the DNA is TGCGCCAGCAGCCCGGACAGTAAGAATGTCTGGAAACTGTTTTTT. It encodes CASSPDSKNVWKLFF.

This sequence joins TRBV21-1 and TRBJ2-3; TRBD2 is the table's D call and was not checked against the DNA. TRBV21-1 is assigned pseudogene status. The CDR3 totals 16 residues. The chain's CDR3 is CASSPKGLAATDTQYF. The CDR3 DNA reads TGTGCCAGCAGCCCAAAGGGTCTAGCGGCCACAGATACGCAGTATTTT.

This chain joins TRBV5-1 and TRBJ2-5; no clear D gene. Germline CDR1 and CDR2: SGHRS and YFSETQ. The CDR3 contains 14 residues. V lost 0 bases and J lost 1, with 7 bases in between. CDR3 bases: TGCGCCAGCAGCTTGGGGGTTCCCCAAGAGACCCAGTACTTC. Its protein product is CASSLGVPQETQYF.

V usage is TRBV28 and J usage is TRBJ1-2; no reliable D call. V shed 2 bases and J shed 1 base, with 14 bases lying between them. The germline gives CDR1 MDHEN, CDR2 SYDVKM. The CDR3 extends over 16 amino acids. In DNA, the CDR3 is TGTGCCAGCAGTTTAGGGTCAGGAGATTATAACTATGGCTACACCTTC. It codes for CASSLGSGDYNYGYTF.

J is TRBJ1-4 and V is TRBV5-1; D gene unclear. CDR1 and CDR2 from the germline V gene are SGHRS and YFSETQ. V was cut by 0 bases and J by 0 bases, with 9 bases left in between. CDR3 length: 16 residues. The CDR3 DNA sequence: TGCGCCAGCAGCTTGGCGGGCAGCGCAACTAATGAAAAACTGTTTTTT. It translates to CASSLAGSATNEKLFF.

The chain employs TRBV5-1 and TRBJ1-1; a possible D gene is TRBD1 (5 bases). This CDR3 has 14 residues. The V gene's germline CDR1 is SGHRS and CDR2 YFSETQ. V was pared by 0 bases and J by 5 bases, with 11 bases between. This CDR3 reads CASSLGQSWTEAFF. For the CDR3, the DNA is TGCGCCAGCAGCTTGGGACAGAGTTGGACTGAAGCTTTCTTT.

V and J are TRBV5-1 and TRBJ1-2; 8 bases map to TRBD1. The CDR3 length is 15 residues. Trimming removed 4 bases from V and 2 bases from J; junction bases left unmatched: 7. The germline gives CDR1 SGHRS, CDR2 YFSETQ. CDR3 sequence (DNA): TGCGCCAGCAGCGAAGGGACAGGAATAAACTATGGCTACACCTTC. Its translation is CASSEGTGINYGYTF. The complete variable domain, with remaining parts taken from reference TRBV5-1 and TRBJ1-2, reads KAGVTQTPRYLIKTRGQQVTLSCSPISGHRSVSWYQQTPGQGLQFLFEYFSETQRNKGNFPGRFSGRQFSNSRSEMNVSTLELGDSALYLCASSEGTGINYGYTFGSGTRLTVV.

This chain connects TRBV7-9 to TRBJ1-1; no clear D gene. CDR3 length: 12 amino acids. The V and J ends lost 2 bases and 5 bases respectively, with 6 bases between them. The germline V gene has CDR1 SEHNR and CDR2 FQNEAQ (reference sequence). CDR3 residues: CASSLMATEAFF. CDR3 nucleotide sequence: TGTGCCAGCAGCTTAATGGCAACTGAAGCTTTCTTT.

The V call is TRBV4-2, the J call TRBJ2-5; a possible D gene is TRBD2 (6 bases). Between the trimmed V and J ends, which lost 3 bases and 1 base, there was a span of 12 bases. Germline V gene sequence: CDR1 LGHNA, CDR2 YNFKEQ. This CDR3 has 15 amino acids. CDR3 in amino acids: CASSQNTGLQETQYF. The CDR3 region has the DNA TGTGCCAGCAGCCAGAACACGGGACTCCAAGAGACCCAGTACTTC.

This clone was seen only once. V usage is TRBV4-1 and J usage is TRBJ2-5; TRBD1 agrees at 12 bases. The junction had 3 bases not matched to a gene; V was cut back by 5 bases and J by 5 bases. The germline gives CDR1 MGHRA, CDR2 YSYEKL. CDR3 length: 14 amino acids. In DNA, the CDR3 is TGCGCCAGCAGCAGGGGACAGGGGGCCGAGACCCAGTACTTC. This translates into CASSRGQGAETQYF.

This clone was seen once. The chain has TRBV18 and TRBJ1-5; D ambiguous. The V end was cut by 2 bases, the J end by 0 bases, with 8 bases between. This CDR3 region has 15 residues. Germline CDR1 is KGHSH and CDR2 is LQKENI. CDR3 amino acids: CASSPTPGSNQPQHF. The CDR3 DNA reads as TGTGCCAGCTCACCAACGCCGGGTAGCAATCAGCCCCAGCATTTT.

This clone appeared a single time. This chain connects TRBV19 to TRBJ2-5; 10 bases match TRBD2. V was pared by 3 bases and J by 2 bases, with 6 bases of the junction left unmatched. The CDR3 consists of 16 residues. Germline V gene data show CDR1 as LNHDA and CDR2 as SQIVND (reference sequence). This CDR3 reads CASSIRVAGGQETQYF. CDR3 DNA: TGTGCCAGTAGTATCCGAGTAGCGGGGGGACAAGAGACCCAGTACTTC.

The chain joins TRBV5-1 to TRBJ2-7; D may be TRBD1 or TRBD2 (7 bases each). Trimming pared 3 bases from V and 1 base from J, leaving 14 bases between. The CDR3 length is 15 residues. CDR1 is SGHRS, CDR2 YFSETQ, per germline. CDR3 sequence (DNA): TGCGCCAGCAGCTACGGGGGGACAGATTCCTACGAGCAGTACTTC. The encoded protein is CASSYGGTDSYEQYF.